The 21 T cell receptor beta chains below were found in one sample sequenced in a study of radiation and T cells in renal cell carcinoma. Regarding time point: blood 2 weeks post-SBRT. Treatment: 15 Gy SBRT to primary tumor, nephrectomy 4 weeks later. Clones were read by immunoSEQ multiplex PCR, and TCRdb kept only the in-frame ones, dropping some. This sample yields tens of thousands of clones, of which approximately 86% are seen a single time; more than 20% belongs to the top ten. The source material was blood, sampled from a patient whose treatment included radiotherapy and nephrectomy. The receptors derive from a woman between 45 and 60 years old with renal cell carcinoma.

The rearrangement joins TRBV28 to TRBJ1-4; 7 bases match TRBD1. J lost 5 bases, V lost 6 bases, and 6 bases had no gene match. CDR1 is MDHEN, CDR2 SYDVKM, per germline. The CDR3 totals 14 residues. The CDR3 loop reads CASSGDSLNEKLFF. CDR3 in DNA: TGTGCCAGCAGCGGGGACAGCCTAAATGAAAAACTGTTTTTT.

This rearrangement joins TRBV10-3 to TRBJ2-7; D is possibly TRBD2 (6 bases). The CDR3 covers 15 residues. Deletions cut 0 bases from V and 1 base from J, with 10 bases between. Germline CDR1 ENHRY, CDR2 SYGVKD. CDR3: CAISESKEGSYEQYF. DNA of the CDR3: TGTGCCATCAGTGAGTCGAAGGAGGGTTCCTACGAGCAGTACTTC.

The rearrangement uses TRBV5-1 and TRBJ2-2, with a tentative D call TRBD2 (5 bases). Germline loops: CDR1 SGHRS, CDR2 YFSETQ. The CDR3 length is 12 residues. V gave up 6 bases and J gave up 3 bases, with 6 bases separating them. The CDR3 protein is CASMRDTGELFF. CDR3 bases: TGCGCCAGCATGCGGGACACCGGGGAGCTGTTTTTT.

This clone was picked up a small number of times. V gene TRBV18 combines with J gene TRBJ2-3; D call uncertain. V shed 6 bases and J shed 4 bases, with 8 bases lying between them. Germline V gene sequence: CDR1 KGHSH, CDR2 LQKENI. The CDR3 sequence is 12 residues long. The CDR3 sequence is CASSSDADTQYF. The CDR3 DNA is TGTGCCAGCTCCTCAGACGCAGATACGCAGTATTTT.

On this clone itself: In the same sample, other DNA sequences code for this CDR3. This chain joins TRBV7-3 and TRBJ2-3; TRBD2 agrees at 8 bases. From germline, CDR1 is SGHTA and CDR2 FQGTGA. CDR3 size: 14 residues. V dropped 5 bases and J dropped 3; count of bases not matched to a gene: 4. The CDR3 protein is CASSPGRGTDTQYF. CDR3 nucleotides: TGTGCCAGCAGCCCCGGGAGGGGAACAGATACGCAGTATTTT.

This sequence joins TRBV10-1 and TRBJ2-1; TRBD2 aligns across 10 bases. This CDR3 is 15 amino acids long. Germline V gene data show CDR1 as WNHNN and CDR2 as SYGVQD (reference sequence). J lost 5 bases, V lost 8 bases, and 9 bases had no gene match. CDR3 loop: CASAFGLAEDNEQFF. The DNA of the CDR3 is TGCGCCAGCGCTTTCGGACTAGCGGAGGACAATGAGCAGTTCTTC.

This clone showed up just once. A junction boundary mismatches the germline segment, possibly from a read error. This chain links TRBV9 with TRBJ2-4; TRBD1 aligns across 8 bases. This CDR3 region has 12 residues. Germline CDR1 reads SGDLS; CDR2 reads YYNGEE. The CDR3 DNA follows: TGTGCCAGCAGCGCCAGGGACAGGCCGACCAACTTC. Its translation is CASSARDRPTNF.

V gene TRBV10-3 combines with J gene TRBJ1-1; D ambiguous. There are 11 residues in the CDR3. Germline assignment: CDR1 ENHRY and CDR2 SYGVKD. V lost 3 bases, J lost 6 bases, and 5 bases lay in between. This CDR3 is CAISESSEAFF. The DNA of the CDR3 is TGTGCCATCAGTGAATCATCTGAAGCTTTCTTT.

V gene TRBV9 combines with J gene TRBJ2-7; D ambiguous. The CDR3 runs to 14 residues. CDR1 is SGDLS and CDR2 is YYNGEE in the germline V gene. The germline V and J ends were trimmed by 0 bases and 2 bases, with 9 bases remaining between them. The DNA of the CDR3 is TGTGCCAGCAGCGTAGGTACCCGCCCCTACGAGCAGTACTTC. Translating gives CASSVGTRPYEQYF.

V and J are TRBV2 and TRBJ1-6; TRBD1 is a possible D gene (5 bases). The CDR3 consists of 17 residues. Germline CDR1 is SNHLY and CDR2 is FYNNEI. Trimming took 5 bases from V and 10 from J, leaving 24 bases between them. The DNA of the CDR3 is TGTGCCAGCAGTCTTCAAAGGGGCCTCTCAGGGAGATCACCCCTCCACTTT. It translates to CASSLQRGLSGRSPLHF.

The chain combines TRBV7-2 with TRBJ1-2; a possible D gene is TRBD1 (6 bases). The CDR3 covers 15 residues. Deletions cut 5 bases from V and 4 bases from J, with 17 bases between. The germline V gene encodes CDR1 SGHTA and CDR2 FQGNSA. CDR3 residues: CASSPEGGVVYGYTF. The CDR3 nucleotides are TGTGCCAGCAGCCCGGAGGGGGGAGTCGTCTATGGCTACACCTTC.

The chain links TRBV27 to TRBJ2-1; 12 bases map to TRBD2. CDR3 length equals 19 residues. The V and J ends lost 1 base and 7 bases, in that order; junction bases with no gene match: 14. Germline values: CDR1 MNHEY, CDR2 SMNVEV (reference sequence). This chain's CDR3 is CASSLWASPRLAGENEQFF. The CDR3 region has the DNA TGTGCCAGCAGTTTATGGGCTTCCCCGCGACTAGCGGGAGAAAATGAGCAGTTCTTC.

The chain uses TRBV28 and TRBJ1-2; D is unresolved. This CDR3 is built from 13 residues. CDR1 and CDR2 (germline): MDHEN, SYDVKM. The V gene lost 4 bases and the J gene lost 4 bases, with 10 bases spanning the gap. CDR3 amino acids: CASSSNEFYGYTF. In nucleotides, the CDR3 is TGTGCCAGCAGTTCGAATGAGTTCTATGGCTACACCTTC.

The genes are TRBV19 and TRBJ1-5, with D perhaps TRBD1 (6 bases). The CDR3 length is 16 residues. Germline CDR1 and CDR2: LNHDA and SQIVND (reference sequence). Trimming removed 6 bases from V and 6 bases from J, with 21 bases in between. The CDR3 reads CASSLTGIRTSQPQHF. Written as DNA, the CDR3 is TGTGCCAGTAGCCTAACAGGGATCCGTACGTCTCAGCCCCAGCATTTT.

The chain recombines TRBV12-5 with TRBJ2-1; D is perhaps TRBD1 or TRBD2 (6 bases each). V lost 5 bases to trimming and J lost 8 bases, with 16 bases between them. The V gene's germline CDR1 is LGHNT and CDR2 FRNRAP. The CDR3 has 14 residues. CDR3 amino acids: CASGPGVGGHEQFF. In DNA, the CDR3 is TGTGCTAGTGGTCCGGGGGTCGGGGGCCATGAGCAGTTCTTC. The full variable domain, completed using reference TRBV12-5 and TRBJ2-1, is DARVTQTPRHKVTEMGQEVTMRCQPILGHNTVFWYRQTMMQGLELLAYFRNRAPLDDSGMPKDRFSAEMPDATLATLKIQPSEPRDSAVYFCASGPGVGGHEQFFGPGTRLTVL.

The genes are TRBV18 and TRBJ2-7; D may be TRBD1 (6 bases). The CDR3 runs to 15 residues. Germline CDR1 reads KGHSH; CDR2 reads LQKENI. The V end was cut by 3 bases, the J end by 6 bases, with 18 bases between. The CDR3 region has the DNA TGTGCCAGCTCACCTTACACCTCAGGGGCAGGCGAGCAGTACTTC. The encoded protein is CASSPYTSGAGEQYF.

The chain combines TRBV11-3 with TRBJ2-1, with 10 nucleotides matching TRBD2. The length of the CDR3 is 16 residues. V trimming: 0 bases; J trimming: 4 bases; junction bases outside the gene matches: 3. Germline assignment: CDR1 SGHNT and CDR2 YENEEA. CDR3 residues: CASSLESSGRYNEQFF. CDR3 nucleotides: TGTGCCAGCAGCTTAGAGTCTAGCGGGAGATACAATGAGCAGTTCTTC.

The V gene is TRBV7-3, the J gene TRBJ2-7; 7 nucleotides align to TRBD2. The junction had 29 bases not matched to a gene; V was cut back by 6 bases and J by 6 bases. This CDR3 has 20 amino acids. Germline CDR1 is SGHTA and CDR2 is FQGTGA. The CDR3 DNA reads TGTGCCAGCAGTCCCGGTAGTTTAACAGCGGCGCCCGGGAGGCGGGGCGAGCAGTACTTC. Its protein product is CASSPGSLTAAPGRRGEQYF. Full variable domain (rest looked up from reference TRBV7-3 and TRBJ2-7): GAGVSQTPSNKVTEKGKYVELRCDPISGHTALYWYRQSLGQGPEFLIYFQGTGAADDSGLPNDRFFAVRPEGSVSTLKIQRTERGDSAVYLCASSPGSLTAAPGRRGEQYFGPGTRLTVT.

This sequence joins TRBV7-9 and TRBJ1-6; no clear D. CDR3 size: 17 residues. V was pared by 7 bases and J by 0 bases, with 16 bases between. Germline loops: CDR1 SEHNR, CDR2 FQNEAQ (reference sequence). In DNA form, the CDR3 reads TGTGCCAGCACCAAAAGAGACGGGAGCTCCTATAATTCACCCCTCCACTTT. Translated: CASTKRDGSSYNSPLHF.

The V gene is TRBV10-3, the J gene TRBJ2-7; 10 bases line up with TRBD2. The CDR3 has 14 amino acids. The V and J ends lost 7 bases and 0 bases, in that order; junction bases with no gene match: 3. CDR1 and CDR2 from the germline V gene are ENHRY and SYGVKD. The CDR3 loop reads CAIKPSGSSYEQYF. The CDR3 DNA sequence: TGTGCCATCAAACCTAGCGGGAGCTCCTACGAGCAGTACTTC.

The V gene is TRBV5-4, the J gene TRBJ1-5; D remains unclear. The CDR3 spans 13 residues. The germline V gene has CDR1 SGHNT and CDR2 YYREEE (reference sequence). Deletions cut 4 bases from V and 2 bases from J, with 7 bases between. Here the CDR3 reads CASSPPGNQPQHF. CDR3 nucleotides: TGTGCCAGCAGCCCCCCGGGCAATCAGCCCCAGCATTTT.